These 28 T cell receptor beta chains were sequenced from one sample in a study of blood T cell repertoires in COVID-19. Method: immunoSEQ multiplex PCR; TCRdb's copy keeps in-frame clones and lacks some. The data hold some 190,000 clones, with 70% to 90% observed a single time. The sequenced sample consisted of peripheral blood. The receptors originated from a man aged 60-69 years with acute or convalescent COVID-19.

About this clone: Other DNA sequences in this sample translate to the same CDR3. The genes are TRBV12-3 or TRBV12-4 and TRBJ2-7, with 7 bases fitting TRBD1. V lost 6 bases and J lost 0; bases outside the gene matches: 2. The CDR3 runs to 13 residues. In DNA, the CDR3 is TGTGCCAGCAGCCGGGACAGCTCCTACGAGCAGTACTTC. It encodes CASSRDSSYEQYF.

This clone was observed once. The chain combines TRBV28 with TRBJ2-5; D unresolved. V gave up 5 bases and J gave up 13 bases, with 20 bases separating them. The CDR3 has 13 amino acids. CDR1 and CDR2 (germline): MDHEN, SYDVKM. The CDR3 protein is CASSPHSMSNPYF. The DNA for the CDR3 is TGTGCCAGCAGTCCTCACTCCATGTCTAATCCGTACTTC.

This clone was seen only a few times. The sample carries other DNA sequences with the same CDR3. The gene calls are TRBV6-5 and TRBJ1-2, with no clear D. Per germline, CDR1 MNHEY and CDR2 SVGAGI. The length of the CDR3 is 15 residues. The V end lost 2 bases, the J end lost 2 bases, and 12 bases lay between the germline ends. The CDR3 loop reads CASSYSTGGNYGYTF. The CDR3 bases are TGTGCCAGCAGTTACAGTACGGGTGGAAACTATGGCTACACCTTC.

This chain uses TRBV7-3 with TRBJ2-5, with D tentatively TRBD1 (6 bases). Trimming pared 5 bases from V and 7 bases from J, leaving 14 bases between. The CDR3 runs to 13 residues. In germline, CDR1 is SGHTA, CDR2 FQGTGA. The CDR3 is CASSKGQSLTQYF. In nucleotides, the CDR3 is TGTGCCAGCAGCAAAGGACAGAGTTTGACCCAGTACTTC.

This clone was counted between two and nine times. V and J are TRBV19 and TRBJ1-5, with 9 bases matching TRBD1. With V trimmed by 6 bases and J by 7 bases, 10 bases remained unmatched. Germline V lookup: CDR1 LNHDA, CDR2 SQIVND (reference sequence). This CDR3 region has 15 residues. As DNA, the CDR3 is TGTGCCAGTAGAGAACAGGGGGCGAGGGAGCAGCCCCAGCATTTT. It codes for CASREQGAREQPQHF.

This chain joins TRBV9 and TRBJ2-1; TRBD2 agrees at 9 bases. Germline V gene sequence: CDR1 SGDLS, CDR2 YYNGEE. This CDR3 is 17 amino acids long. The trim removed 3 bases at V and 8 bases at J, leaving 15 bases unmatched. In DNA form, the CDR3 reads TGTGCCAGCAGCGCCCATAACCCGGGACTAGCCCCGGATGAGCAGTTCTTC. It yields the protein CASSAHNPGLAPDEQFF.

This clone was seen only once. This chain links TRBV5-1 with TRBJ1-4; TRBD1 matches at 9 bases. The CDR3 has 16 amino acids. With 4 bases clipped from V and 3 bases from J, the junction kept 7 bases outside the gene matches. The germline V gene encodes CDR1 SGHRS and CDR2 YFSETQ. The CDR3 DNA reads TGCGCCAGCAGCGCCGGGACAGGGAAGGCTAATGAAAAACTGTTTTTT. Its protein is CASSAGTGKANEKLFF.

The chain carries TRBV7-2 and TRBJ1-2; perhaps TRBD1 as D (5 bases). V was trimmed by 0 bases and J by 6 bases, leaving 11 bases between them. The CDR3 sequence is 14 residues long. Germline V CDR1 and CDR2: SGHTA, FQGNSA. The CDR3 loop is CASSLAYQGNGYTF. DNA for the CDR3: TGTGCCAGCAGCTTAGCGTACCAGGGTAATGGCTACACCTTC.

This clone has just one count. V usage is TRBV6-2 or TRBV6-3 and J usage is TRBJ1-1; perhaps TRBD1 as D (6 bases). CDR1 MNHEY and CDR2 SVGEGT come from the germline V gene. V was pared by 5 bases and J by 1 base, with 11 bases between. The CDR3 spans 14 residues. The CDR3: CASSAPRGNTEAFF. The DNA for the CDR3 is TGTGCCAGCAGTGCCCCCAGGGGGAACACTGAAGCTTTCTTT.

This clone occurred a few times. The CDR3 loop reads CSASAQGHEQYF. Here the CDR3 DNA reads TGCAGTGCTAGTGCCCAGGGTCACGAGCAGTACTTC. This rearrangement joins TRBV20-1 to TRBJ2-7, with TRBD1 as a possible D gene (5 bases). Germline V gene lookup returns CDR1 DFQATT and CDR2 SNEGSKA (reference sequence). The CDR3 is made up of 12 amino acids. V was clipped by 3 bases and J by 5 bases, with 11 bases between them.

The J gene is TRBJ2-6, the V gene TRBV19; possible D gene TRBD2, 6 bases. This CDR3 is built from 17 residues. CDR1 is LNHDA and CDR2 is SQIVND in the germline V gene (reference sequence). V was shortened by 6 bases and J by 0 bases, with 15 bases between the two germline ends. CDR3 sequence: CASSFGTESSGANVLTF. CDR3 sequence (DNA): TGTGCCAGTAGCTTCGGGACTGAAAGCTCTGGGGCCAACGTCCTGACTTTC. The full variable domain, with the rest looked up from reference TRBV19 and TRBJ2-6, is DGGITQSPKYLFRKEGQNVTLSCEQNLNHDAMYWYRQDPGQGLRLIYYSQIVNDFQKGDIAEGYSVSREKKESFPLTVTSAQKNPTAFYLCASSFGTESSGANVLTFGAGSRLTVL.

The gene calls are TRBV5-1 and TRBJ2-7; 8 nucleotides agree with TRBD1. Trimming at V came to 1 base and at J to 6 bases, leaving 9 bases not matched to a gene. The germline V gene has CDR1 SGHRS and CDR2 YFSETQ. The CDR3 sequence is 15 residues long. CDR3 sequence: CASSLLSGQGREQYF. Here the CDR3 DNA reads TGCGCCAGCAGCTTGCTTTCCGGACAGGGACGCGAGCAGTACTTC. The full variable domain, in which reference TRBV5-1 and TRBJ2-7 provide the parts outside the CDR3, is KAGVTQTPRYLIKTRGQQVTLSCSPISGHRSVSWYQQTPGQGLQFLFEYFSETQRNKGNFPGRFSGRQFSNSRSEMNVSTLELGDSALYLCASSLLSGQGREQYFGPGTRLTVT.

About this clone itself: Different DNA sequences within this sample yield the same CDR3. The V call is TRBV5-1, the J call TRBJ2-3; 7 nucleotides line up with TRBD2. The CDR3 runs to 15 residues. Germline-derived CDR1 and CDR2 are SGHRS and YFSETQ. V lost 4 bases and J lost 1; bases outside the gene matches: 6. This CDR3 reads CASSLGRGGTDTQYF. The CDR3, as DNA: TGCGCCAGCAGCCTAGGACGGGGGGGCACAGATACGCAGTATTTT.

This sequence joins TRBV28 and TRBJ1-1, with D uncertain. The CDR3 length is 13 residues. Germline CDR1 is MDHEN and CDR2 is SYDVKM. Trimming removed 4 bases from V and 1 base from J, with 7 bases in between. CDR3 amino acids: CASSWSRNTEAFF. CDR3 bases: TGTGCCAGCAGTTGGTCGAGGAACACTGAAGCTTTCTTT.

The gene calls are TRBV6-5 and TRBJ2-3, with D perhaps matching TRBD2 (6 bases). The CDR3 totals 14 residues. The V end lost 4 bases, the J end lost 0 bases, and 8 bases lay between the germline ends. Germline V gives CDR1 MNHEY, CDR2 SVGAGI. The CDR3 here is CASSWSGSTDTQYF. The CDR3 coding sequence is TGTGCCAGCAGTTGGAGCGGGAGCACAGATACGCAGTATTTT.

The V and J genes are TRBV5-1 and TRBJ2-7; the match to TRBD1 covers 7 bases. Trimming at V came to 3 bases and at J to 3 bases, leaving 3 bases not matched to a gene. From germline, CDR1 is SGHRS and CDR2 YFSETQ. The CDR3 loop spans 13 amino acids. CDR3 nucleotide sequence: TGCGCCAGCAGCTCCGGGACAGACTACGAGCAGTACTTC. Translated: CASSSGTDYEQYF.

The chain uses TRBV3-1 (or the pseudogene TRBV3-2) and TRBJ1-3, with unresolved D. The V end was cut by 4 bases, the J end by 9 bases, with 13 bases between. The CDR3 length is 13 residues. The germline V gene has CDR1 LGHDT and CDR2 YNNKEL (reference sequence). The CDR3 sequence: CASSPGIWGTIYF. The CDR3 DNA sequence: TGTGCCAGCAGCCCCGGGATCTGGGGCACCATATATTTT.

CDR3 in DNA: TGCGCCAGCAAGACAGGGGCAGTGAACACTGAAGCTTTCTTT. Translated: CASKTGAVNTEAFF. The chain combines TRBV5-1 with TRBJ1-1; 8 bases fit TRBD1. CDR3 length equals 14 residues. Germline lookup yields CDR1 SGHRS and CDR2 YFSETQ. V shed 6 bases and J 0 bases; nucleotides not matched to a gene: 4.

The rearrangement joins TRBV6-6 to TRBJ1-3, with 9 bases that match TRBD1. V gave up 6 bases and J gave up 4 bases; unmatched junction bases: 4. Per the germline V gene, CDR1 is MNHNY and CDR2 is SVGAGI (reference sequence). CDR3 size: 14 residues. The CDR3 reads CASSWTGEGNTIYF. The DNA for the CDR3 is TGTGCCAGCAGCTGGACAGGGGAAGGAAACACCATATATTTT.

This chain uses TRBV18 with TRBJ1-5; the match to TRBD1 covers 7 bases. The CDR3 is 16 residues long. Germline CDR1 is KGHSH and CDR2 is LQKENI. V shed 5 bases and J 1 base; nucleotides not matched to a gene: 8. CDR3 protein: CASSLPGQRSNQPQHF. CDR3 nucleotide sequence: TGTGCCAGCTCATTGCCGGGACAGAGAAGCAATCAGCCCCAGCATTTT.

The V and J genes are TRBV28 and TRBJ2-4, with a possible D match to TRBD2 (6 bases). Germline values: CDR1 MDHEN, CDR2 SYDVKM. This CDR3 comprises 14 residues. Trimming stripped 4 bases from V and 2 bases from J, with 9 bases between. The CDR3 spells CASSWAGTKNIQYF. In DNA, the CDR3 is TGTGCCAGCAGTTGGGCGGGGACCAAAAACATTCAGTACTTC.

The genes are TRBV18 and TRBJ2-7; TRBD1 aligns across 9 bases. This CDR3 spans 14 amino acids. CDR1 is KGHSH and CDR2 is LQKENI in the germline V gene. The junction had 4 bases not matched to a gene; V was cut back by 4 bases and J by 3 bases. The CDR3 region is CASSRGQGYYEQYF. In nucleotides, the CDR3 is TGTGCCAGCTCACGGGGACAGGGTTACTACGAGCAGTACTTC.

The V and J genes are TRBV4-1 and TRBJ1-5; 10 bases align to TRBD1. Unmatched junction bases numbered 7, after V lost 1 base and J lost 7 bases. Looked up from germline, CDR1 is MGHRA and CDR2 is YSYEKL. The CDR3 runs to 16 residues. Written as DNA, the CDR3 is TGCGCCAGCAGCCAAGGGACAGGGGGAGAAGGACAGCCCCAGCATTTT. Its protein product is CASSQGTGGEGQPQHF.

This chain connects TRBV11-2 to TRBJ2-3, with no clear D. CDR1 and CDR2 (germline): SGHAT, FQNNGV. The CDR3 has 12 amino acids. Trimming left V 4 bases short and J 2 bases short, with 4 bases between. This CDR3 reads CASSSITDTQYF. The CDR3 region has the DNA TGTGCCAGCAGCTCAATCACAGATACGCAGTATTTT. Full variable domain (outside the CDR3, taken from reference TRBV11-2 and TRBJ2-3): EAGVAQSPRYKIIEKRQSVAFWCNPISGHATLYWYQQILGQGPKLLIQFQNNGVVDDSQLPKDRFSAERLKGVDSTLKIQPAKLEDSAVYLCASSSITDTQYFGPGTRLTVL.

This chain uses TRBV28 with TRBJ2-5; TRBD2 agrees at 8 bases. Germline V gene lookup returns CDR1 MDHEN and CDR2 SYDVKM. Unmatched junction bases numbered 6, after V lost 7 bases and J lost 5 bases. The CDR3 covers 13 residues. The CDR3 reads CASTGLAVETQYF. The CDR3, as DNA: TGTGCCAGCACCGGACTAGCTGTGGAGACCCAGTACTTC. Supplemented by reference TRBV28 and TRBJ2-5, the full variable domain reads DVKVTQSSRYLVKRTGEKVFLECVQDMDHENMFWYRQDPGLGLRLIYFSYDVKMKEKGDIPEGYSVSREKKERFSLILESASTNQTSMYLCASTGLAVETQYFGPGTRLLVL.

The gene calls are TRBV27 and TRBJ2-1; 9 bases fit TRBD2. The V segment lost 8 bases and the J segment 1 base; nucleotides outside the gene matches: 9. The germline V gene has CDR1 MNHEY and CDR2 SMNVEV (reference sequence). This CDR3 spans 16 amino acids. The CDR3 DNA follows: TGTGCCAGCTTCTTTAGCGGGAGATTTTCCTACAATGAGCAGTTCTTC. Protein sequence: CASFFSGRFSYNEQFF.

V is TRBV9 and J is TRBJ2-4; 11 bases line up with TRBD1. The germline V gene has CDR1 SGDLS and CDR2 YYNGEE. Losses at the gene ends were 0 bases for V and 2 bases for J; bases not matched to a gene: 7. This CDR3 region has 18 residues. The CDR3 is CASSVDWGQGGTKNIQYF. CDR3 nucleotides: TGTGCCAGCAGCGTAGACTGGGGACAGGGGGGCACCAAAAACATTCAGTACTTC.

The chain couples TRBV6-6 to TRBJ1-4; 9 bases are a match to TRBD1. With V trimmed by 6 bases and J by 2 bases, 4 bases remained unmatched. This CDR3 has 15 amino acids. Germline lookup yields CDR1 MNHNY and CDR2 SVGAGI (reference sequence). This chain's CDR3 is CASSPGQGTNEKLFF. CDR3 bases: TGTGCCAGCAGCCCCGGACAGGGGACTAATGAAAAACTGTTTTTT.